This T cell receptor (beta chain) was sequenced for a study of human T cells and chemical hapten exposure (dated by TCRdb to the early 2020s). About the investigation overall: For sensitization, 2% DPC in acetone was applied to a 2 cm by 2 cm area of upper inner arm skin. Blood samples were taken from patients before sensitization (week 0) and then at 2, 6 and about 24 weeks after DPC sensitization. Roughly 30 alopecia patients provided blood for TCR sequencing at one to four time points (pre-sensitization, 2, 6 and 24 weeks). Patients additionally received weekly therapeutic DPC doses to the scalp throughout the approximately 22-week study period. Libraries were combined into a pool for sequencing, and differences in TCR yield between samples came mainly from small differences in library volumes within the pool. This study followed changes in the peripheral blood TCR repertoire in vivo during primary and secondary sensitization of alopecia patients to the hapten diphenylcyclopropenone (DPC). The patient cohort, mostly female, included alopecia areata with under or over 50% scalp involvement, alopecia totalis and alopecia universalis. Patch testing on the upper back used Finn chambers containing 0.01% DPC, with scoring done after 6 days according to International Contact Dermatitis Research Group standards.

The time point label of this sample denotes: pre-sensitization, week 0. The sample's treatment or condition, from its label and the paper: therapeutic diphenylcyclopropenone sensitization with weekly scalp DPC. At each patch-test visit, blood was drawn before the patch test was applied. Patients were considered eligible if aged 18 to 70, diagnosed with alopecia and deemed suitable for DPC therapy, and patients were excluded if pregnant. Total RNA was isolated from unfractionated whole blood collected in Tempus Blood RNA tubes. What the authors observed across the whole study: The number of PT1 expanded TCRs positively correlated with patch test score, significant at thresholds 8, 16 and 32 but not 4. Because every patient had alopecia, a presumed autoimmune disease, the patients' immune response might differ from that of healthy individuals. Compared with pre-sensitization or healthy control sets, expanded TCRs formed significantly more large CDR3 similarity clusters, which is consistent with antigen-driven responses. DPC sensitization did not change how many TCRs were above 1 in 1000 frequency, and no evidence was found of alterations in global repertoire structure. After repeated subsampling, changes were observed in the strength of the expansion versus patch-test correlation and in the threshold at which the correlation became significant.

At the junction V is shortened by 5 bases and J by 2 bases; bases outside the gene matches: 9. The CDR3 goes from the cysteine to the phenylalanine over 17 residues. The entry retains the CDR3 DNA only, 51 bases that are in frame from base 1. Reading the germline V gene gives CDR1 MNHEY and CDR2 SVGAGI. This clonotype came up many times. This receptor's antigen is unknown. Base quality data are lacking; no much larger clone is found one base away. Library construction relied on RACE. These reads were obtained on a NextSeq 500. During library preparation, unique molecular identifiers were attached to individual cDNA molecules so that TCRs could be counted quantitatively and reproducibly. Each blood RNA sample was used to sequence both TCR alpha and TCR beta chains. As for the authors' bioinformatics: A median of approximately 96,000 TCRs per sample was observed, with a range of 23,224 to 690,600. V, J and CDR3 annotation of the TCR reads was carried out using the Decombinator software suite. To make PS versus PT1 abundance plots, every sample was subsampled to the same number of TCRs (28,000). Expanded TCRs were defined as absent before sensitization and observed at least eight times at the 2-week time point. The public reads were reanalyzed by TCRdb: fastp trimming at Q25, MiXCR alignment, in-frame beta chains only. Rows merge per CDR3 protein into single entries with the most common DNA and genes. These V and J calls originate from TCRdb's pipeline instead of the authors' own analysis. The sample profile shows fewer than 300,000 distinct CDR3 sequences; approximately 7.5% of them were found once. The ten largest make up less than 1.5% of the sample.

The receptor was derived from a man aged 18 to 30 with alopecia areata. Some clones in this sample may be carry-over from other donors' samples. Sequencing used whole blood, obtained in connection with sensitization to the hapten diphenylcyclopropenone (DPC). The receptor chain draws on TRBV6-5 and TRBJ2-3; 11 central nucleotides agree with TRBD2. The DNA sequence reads TGTGCCAGCAGTCAAAACCCACTAGCGGGGGCCACAGATACGCAGTATTTT. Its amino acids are CASSQNPLAGATDTQYF.